A selection of T cell receptor beta chains follows, all from one sample in a study of blood T cell repertoires in COVID-19. Assay used: immunoSEQ multiplex PCR; TCRdb lists only in-frame clones, some missing. This table has about 160,000 clones, around 84% appearing once. Sequenced material: peripheral blood. These receptors all come from a man between 35 and 55 years old with acute or convalescent COVID-19. Both conserved end residues are part of each CDR3. A D gene is named only where the DNA matches it firmly. Expanded clones are given a class, and other clones once, few, many or no size at all.

>NA|TRBJ1-2|TRBV6-1|NA
TGTGCCAGCAGTGAAATTCCCCTCGGGGGCTACACCTTC
CASSEIPLGGYTF
>TRBD2|TRBJ2-7|TRBV19|NA
TGTGCCAGTAGTACGGATAGCGGGGGGAGCTACGAGCAGTACTTC
CASSTDSGGSYEQYF
>TRBD1|TRBJ2-1|TRBV5-1|NA
TGCGCCAGCAGCTACGGACAGGGTGGCTCCTACAATGAGCAGTTCTTC
CASSYGQGGSYNEQFF
>NA|TRBJ1-6|TRBV4-2|NA
TGTGCCAGCAGCCAAGAGGGAGGCAATAATTCACCCCTCCACTTT
CASSQEGGNNSPLHF
>NA|TRBJ1-2|TRBV7-2|NA
TGTGCCAGCACCGATGGGCCCAGCTATGGCTACACCTTC
CASTDGPSYGYTF
>TRBD1|TRBJ1-2|TRBV6-5|NA
TGTGCCAGCACCCAAGTCGACAGGGATGACTATGGCTACACCTTC
CASTQVDRDDYGYTF
>TRBD2|TRBJ2-5|TRBV18|NA
TGTGCCAGCTCACCAAGCAGCGGGGGGGGTGAAGAGACCCAGTACTTC
CASSPSSGGGEETQYF
>NA|TRBJ1-4|TRBV6-1|few
TGTGCCAGCAGTGACGGGAAGCGGGGTGAAAAACTGTTTTTT
CASSDGKRGEKLFF
>TRBD1|TRBJ1-5|TRBV7-6|NA
TGTGCCAGCAGCTTGGAGCCCGGACAGGGGGACAATCAGCCCCAGCATTTT
CASSLEPGQGDNQPQHF
>NA|TRBJ2-7|TRBV5-1|NA
TGCGCCAGCAGCTGGGGGGACAGTCTATACGAGCAGTACTTC
CASSWGDSLYEQYF
>NA|TRBJ1-5|TRBV7-9|few
TGTGCCAGCAGCTTAGAGACAGGTCATTTTCAGCCCCAGCATTTT
CASSLETGHFQPQHF
>NA|TRBJ1-1|TRBV5-1|NA
TGCGCCAGCAGCAGCCTCCCGGGCACTGAAGCTTTCTTT
CASSSLPGTEAFF
>NA|TRBJ1-5|TRBV12-3/TRBV12-4|NA
TGTGCCAGCAGTTTAGATTCAGGACAGCCCCAGCATTTT
CASSLDSGQPQHF
>NA|TRBJ1-1|TRBV11-2|NA
TGTGCCAGCAGTATAACGGGCACTGAAGCTTTCTTT
CASSITGTEAFF
>TRBD2|TRBJ2-5|TRBV11-2|NA
TGTGCCAGCAGCTTAGGGCGGGGGGCAACCCGAGAGGCCCAGTACTTC
CASSLGRGATREAQYF
>TRBD1|TRBJ1-6|TRBV5-1|NA
TGCGCCAGCAGCTCGGGACAGAATAATTCACCCCTCCACTTT
CASSSGQNNSPLHF
>NA|TRBJ2-7|TRBV13|NA
TGTGCCAGCAGCTTAGTTCGCAGGAATGCTACCTACGAGCAGTACTTC
CASSLVRRNATYEQYF
>TRBD1|TRBJ1-1|TRBV20-1|NA
TGCAGTGCTACTGACAGGGAAACTGAAGCTTTCTTT
CSATDRETEAFF
>NA|TRBJ2-1|TRBV6-5|NA
TGTGCCAGCAACCCCGAGGTATATTATGAGCAGTTCTTC
CASNPEVYYEQFF
>NA|TRBJ1-2|TRBV4-1|NA
TGCGCCAGCAGCCAAGTAAATGCAGGGGAAAGAGGTGGCTACACCTTC
CASSQVNAGERGGYTF
>TRBD1|TRBJ1-2|TRBV5-1|NA
TGCGCCAGCAGCCGAGACAGGGGAAGTTATGGCTACACCTTC
CASSRDRGSYGYTF
>TRBD1|TRBJ1-4|TRBV11-2|NA
TGTGCCAGCAGCTCTGGACAGGGTATCAGTGAAAAACTGTTTTTT
CASSSGQGISEKLFF
>NA|TRBJ1-5|TRBV4-2|NA
TGTGCCAGCAGCCAAGTAATCAGGGGAAGCAATCAGCCCCAGCATTTT
CASSQVIRGSNQPQHF
>NA|TRBJ1-5|TRBV27|NA
TGTGCCAGCAGTTTATCGTGGGGAGAGGGTCAGCCCCAGCATTTT
CASSLSWGEGQPQHF
>NA|TRBJ1-1|TRBV5-1|few
TGCGCCAGCAGCAACAGGCAAAACATGAACACTGAAGCTTTCTTT
CASSNRQNMNTEAFF
>TRBD2|TRBJ2-7|TRBV28|NA
TGTGCCAGCAGCTCTGCGGGGGGGCCCGTCTACGAGCAGTACTTC
CASSSAGGPVYEQYF
>TRBD2|TRBJ2-7|TRBV6-5|once
TGTGCCAGCAGTAGAGGACTAGCGGGGGAGAACGAGCAGTACTTC
CASSRGLAGENEQYF
>NA|TRBJ2-5|TRBV7-3|few
TGTGCCAGCAGCCAGATGGGCAGGGAGACCCAGTACTTC
CASSQMGRETQYF
>NA|TRBJ1-5|TRBV5-5|NA
TGTGCCAGCAGCCCGGACAGCCCCCAAAAGCCCCAGCATTTT
CASSPDSPQKPQHF
>NA|TRBJ1-1|TRBV6-4|NA
TGTGCCACCCGATGGAGAGGTGAAGCTTTCTTT
CATRWRGEAFF
>TRBD1|TRBJ1-4|TRBV5-1|NA
TGCGCCAGCAGCGAGGGACAGGGGAATGAAAAACTGTTTTTT
CASSEGQGNEKLFF
>NA|TRBJ1-2|TRBV5-6|NA
TGTGCCAGCACTACCAGGGCCTCCTATGGCTACACCTTC
CASTTRASYGYTF
>NA|TRBJ1-3|TRBV30|NA
TGTGCCTGGAGTGCGTTACCAGGCTCTGGAAACACCATATATTTT
CAWSALPGSGNTIYF
>NA|TRBJ1-4|TRBV24-1|NA
TGTGCCACTCGGATCCCAGGGTCGAGAACCCCCTCAACTAATGAAAAACTGTTTTTT
CATRIPGSRTPSTNEKLFF
>NA|TRBJ2-3|TRBV7-8|NA
TGTGCCAGCAGCTCCAAAGCCCCAGATACGCAGTATTTT
CASSSKAPDTQYF
>NA|TRBJ2-2|TRBV10-3|NA
TGTGCCATCAGTCTAGGTACCGGGGAGCTGTTTTTT
CAISLGTGELFF
>TRBD1|TRBJ1-4|TRBV6-5|NA
TGTGCCAGCAGACCACAGGGGGGGTTGGAAAAACTGTTTTTT
CASRPQGGLEKLFF
>NA|TRBJ1-4|TRBV28|NA
TGTGCCAGCAGTTTGGGGGGGCTGGGACTGTTTTTT
CASSLGGLGLFF
>NA|TRBJ2-7|TRBV9|few
TGTGCCAGCAGCAAAAGTCCCGGGGAGATATACGAGCAGTACTTC
CASSKSPGEIYEQYF
>NA|TRBJ2-1|TRBV7-2|NA
TGTGCCAGCAGCGTCGACTTCAGCTCCTACAATGAGCAGTTCTTC
CASSVDFSSYNEQFF
>NA|TRBJ2-1|TRBV19|once
TGTGCCAGTAGTCCCTACAGAGTCTCCTACAATGAGCAGTTCTTC
CASSPYRVSYNEQFF
>NA|TRBJ2-3|TRBV11-3|once
TGTGCCAGCAGCTCCCGCGACACAGATACGCAGTATTTT
CASSSRDTDTQYF